Given below is one TCR beta chain in context. What it binds is not known. A junction boundary mismatches the germline segment, possibly from a read error. This PCR relied on a set of 60 Vbeta primers and 13 Jbeta primers. As processed by the authors: Approximately 73 million unique TCR beta chains, 9.5 million to 14 million shared, were counted in a later analysis. The repertoire was sequenced with immunoSEQ multiplex PCR; TCRdb's copy has only in-frame clones and lacks some. The V and J calls and the clone size are those of that table, but D and trimming were determined from the DNA. The sample has approximately 82,000 clones, around 81% seen once. The sample belongs to a study of cytomegalovirus exposure and HLA in healthy donors. The CDR3 has 15 amino acids. CDR1 and CDR2 (germline): MDHEN, SYDVKM. Overall study results and limits: Rarity characterized most TCR sequences, yet some public TCRs appeared in many donors.

Sequenced: PBMCs. The chain links TRBV28 to TRBJ2-6, with 7 bases that match TRBD1. The source of this sequence is a man aged 40-55 years in good health and CMV-seronegative. The CDR3 loop reads CASSLYLGGYNGLTF. CDR3 in DNA: TGTGCCAGCAGTTTATATTTAGGGGGCTACAACGGCCTGACTTTC. Supplemented by reference TRBV28 and TRBJ2-6, the full variable domain reads DVKVTQSSRYLVKRTGEKVFLECVQDMDHENMFWYRQDPGLGLRLIYFSYDVKMKEKGDIPEGYSVSREKKERFSLILESASTNQTSMYLCASSLYLGGYNGLTFGAGSRLTVL.